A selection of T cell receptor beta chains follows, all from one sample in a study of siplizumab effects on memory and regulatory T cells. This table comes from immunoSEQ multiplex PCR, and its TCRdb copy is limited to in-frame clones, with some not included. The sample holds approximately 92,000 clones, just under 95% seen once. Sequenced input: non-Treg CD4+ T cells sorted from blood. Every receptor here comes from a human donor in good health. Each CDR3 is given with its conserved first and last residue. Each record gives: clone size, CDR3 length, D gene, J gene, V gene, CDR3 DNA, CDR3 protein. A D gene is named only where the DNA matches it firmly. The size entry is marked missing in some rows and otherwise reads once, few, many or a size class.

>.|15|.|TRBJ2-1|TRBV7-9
TGTGCCAGCAGCCCAGGGGACCTACCGAACAATGAGCAGTTCTTC
CASSPGDLPNNEQFF
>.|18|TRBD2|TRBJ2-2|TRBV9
TGTGCCAGCAGCTTAAGGGGGACTAGCGCAACGGGGACCGGGGAGCTGTTTTTT
CASSLRGTSATGTGELFF
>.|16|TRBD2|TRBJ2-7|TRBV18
TGTGCCAGCTCACCTTCCGGGTGGCGGGAGGTTTACGAGCAGTACTTC
CASSPSGWREVYEQYF
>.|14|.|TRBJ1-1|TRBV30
TGTGCCTGGAGTGTACAAGTGGGACACACTGAAGCTTTCTTT
CAWSVQVGHTEAFF
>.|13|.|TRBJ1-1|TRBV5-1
TGCGCCAGCAGATCTAATATGAACACTGAAGCTTTCTTT
CASRSNMNTEAFF
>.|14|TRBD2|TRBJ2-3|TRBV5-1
TGCGCCAGCAGCTTAACTAGCGGGACAGATACGCAGTATTTT
CASSLTSGTDTQYF
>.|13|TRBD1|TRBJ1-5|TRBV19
TGTGCCAGTAGTGCGACAGGGATCTCGGCCCAGCATTTT
CASSATGISAQHF
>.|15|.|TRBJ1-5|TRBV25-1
TGTGCCAGCAGTGAGGCAGGGATCAGCAATCAGCCCCAGCATTTT
CASSEAGISNQPQHF
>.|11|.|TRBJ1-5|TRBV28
TGTGCCAGCACCACTCCCCGTGCCCAGCATTTT
CASTTPRAQHF
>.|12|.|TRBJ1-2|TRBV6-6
TGTGCCAGCCAGGGACCGATATATGGCTACACCTTC
CASQGPIYGYTF
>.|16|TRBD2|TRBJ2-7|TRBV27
TGTGCCAGCAGGGCCCCGGGAGGACTGACCCTATACGAGCAGTACTTC
CASRAPGGLTLYEQYF
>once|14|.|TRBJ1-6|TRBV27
TGTGCCAGCAGTTTACGCCGGGGGAATTCACCCCTCCACTTT
CASSLRRGNSPLHF
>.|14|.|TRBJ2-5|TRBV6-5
TGTGCCAGCAGTTATACTAGATCACAAGAGACCCAGTACTTC
CASSYTRSQETQYF
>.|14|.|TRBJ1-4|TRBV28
TGTGCCAGCAGTTTAACCGCAACTAATGAAAAACTGTTTTTT
CASSLTATNEKLFF
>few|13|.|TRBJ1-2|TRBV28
TGTGCCAGCAACGAGGCAATTCGGGATGGCTACACCTTC
CASNEAIRDGYTF
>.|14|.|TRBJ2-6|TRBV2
TGTGCCCGGATAATAGAAACTGGGGCCAACGTCCTGACTTTC
CARIIETGANVLTF
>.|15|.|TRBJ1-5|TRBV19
TGTGCCAGTAGTACCACGGGGGGGAGTAATCAGCCCCAGCATTTT
CASSTTGGSNQPQHF
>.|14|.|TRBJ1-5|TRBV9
TGTGCCAGCAGCGTAGGGACGATCAATCAGCCCCAGCATTTT
CASSVGTINQPQHF
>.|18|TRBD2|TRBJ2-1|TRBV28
TGTGCCAGCAGTTTATGGGGACTAGCGTCGAGCTCCTACAATGAGCAGTTCTTC
CASSLWGLASSSYNEQFF
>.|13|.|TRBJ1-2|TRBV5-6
TGTGCCAGCAGCCCACAAGGGCCCTATGGCTACACCTTC
CASSPQGPYGYTF
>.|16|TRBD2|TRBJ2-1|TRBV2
TGTGCCAGCAGTTCGATAGCGGGTGTCACCTACAATGAGCAGTTCTTC
CASSSIAGVTYNEQFF
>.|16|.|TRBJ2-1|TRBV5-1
TGCGCCAGCAGCTTGGCCACCGCTAGTCCCTACAATGAGCAGTTCTTC
CASSLATASPYNEQFF
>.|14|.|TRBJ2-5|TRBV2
TGTGCCAGCAGCGCGCAGCTGGGGCAAGAGACCCAGTACTTC
CASSAQLGQETQYF
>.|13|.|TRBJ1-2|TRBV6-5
TGTGCCAGCACTGGCAGGGCTAACTATGGCTACACCTTC
CASTGRANYGYTF
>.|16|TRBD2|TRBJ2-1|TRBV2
TGTGCCAGCAACCGGAGGACTAGCGGATACTACAATGAGCAGTTCTTC
CASNRRTSGYYNEQFF
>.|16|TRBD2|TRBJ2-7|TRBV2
TGTGCCAGCAGGAGACTAGCGGAACATAATGCGGGCGAGCAGTACTTC
CASRRLAEHNAGEQYF
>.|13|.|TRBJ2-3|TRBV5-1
TGCGCCAGCACGGCTAGCAGCACAGATACGCAGTATTTT
CASTASSTDTQYF
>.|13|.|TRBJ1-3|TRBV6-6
TGTGCCAGTGCCGACAGAAGCTCGAACACCATATATTTT
CASADRSSNTIYF
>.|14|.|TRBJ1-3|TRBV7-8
TGTGCCAGCAGCCTGACAGGAACTAGAAACACCATATATTTT
CASSLTGTRNTIYF
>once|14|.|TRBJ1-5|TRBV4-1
TGCGCCAGCAGCCAGGGACATAGCAATCAGCCCCAGCATTTT
CASSQGHSNQPQHF
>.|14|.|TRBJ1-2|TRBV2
TGTGCCAGCAGTGAAGCGCGAGGCATGGTAGGCTACACCTTC
CASSEARGMVGYTF
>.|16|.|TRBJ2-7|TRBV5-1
TGCGCCAGCAGCCGGGGGCGAACAAAGCCCACCTACGAGCAGTACTTC
CASSRGRTKPTYEQYF
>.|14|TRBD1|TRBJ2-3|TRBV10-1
TGCGCCAGCAACAGGGACAGGGACACAGATACGCAGTATTTT
CASNRDRDTDTQYF
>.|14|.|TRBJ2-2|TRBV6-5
TGTGCCAGCAGTTACGCGGGGGCCACCGGGGAGCTGTTTTTT
CASSYAGATGELFF
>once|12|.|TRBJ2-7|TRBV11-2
TGTGCCAGCAGCCTACAGCGAAGGGAGCAGTACTTC
CASSLQRREQYF
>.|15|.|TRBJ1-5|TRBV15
TGTGCCACCAGCAGAGACGGGGGAGGGAATCAGCCCCAGCATTTT
CATSRDGGGNQPQHF
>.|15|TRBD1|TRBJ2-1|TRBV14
TGTGCCAGCAGCCACAGGGGGAAGGGCCCAGGGGAGCAGTTCTTC
CASSHRGKGPGEQFF
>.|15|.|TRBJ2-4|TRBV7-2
TGTGCCAGCGGAAGGGGGGACCTAGCCAAAAACATTCAGTACTTC
CASGRGDLAKNIQYF
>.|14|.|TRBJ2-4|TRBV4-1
TGCGCCAGCAGCCAACTAAGGTCCAAAAACATTCAGTACTTC
CASSQLRSKNIQYF
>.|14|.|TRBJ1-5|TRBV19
TGTGCCAGTATCGGCAGACTAAGGAATCAGCCCCAGCATTTT
CASIGRLRNQPQHF
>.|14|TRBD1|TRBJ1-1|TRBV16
TGTGCCAGCAGCTTACAGGGGGAGGACACTGAAGCTTTCTTT
CASSLQGEDTEAFF
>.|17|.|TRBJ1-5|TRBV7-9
TGTGCCAGCAGCCCCGATTTGGCGGCTAATAGCAATCAGCCCCAGCATTTT
CASSPDLAANSNQPQHF
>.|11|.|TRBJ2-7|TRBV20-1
TGCAGTGCCTCCCTAGCCGGCGAGCAGTACTTC
CSASLAGEQYF
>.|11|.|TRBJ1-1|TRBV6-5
TGTGCCAGCAGAGGGAACACTGAAGCTTTCTTT
CASRGNTEAFF
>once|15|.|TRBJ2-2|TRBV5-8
TGTGCCAGCAGCTTGGGACAGCTGAACACCGGGGAGCTGTTTTTT
CASSLGQLNTGELFF
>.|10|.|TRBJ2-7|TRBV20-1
TGCAGTGCCCCAGCCGACGAGCAGTACTTC
CSAPADEQYF
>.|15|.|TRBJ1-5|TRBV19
TGTGCCAGTAGTATAGAAGGGACGTTTAGTCAGCCCCAGCATTTT
CASSIEGTFSQPQHF
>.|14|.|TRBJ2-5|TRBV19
TGTGCCAGTAGTACCAAGGGAGCCCAAGAGACCCAGTACTTC
CASSTKGAQETQYF
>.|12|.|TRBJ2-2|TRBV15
TGTGCCACCAGCACATACACCGGGGAGCTGTTTTTT
CATSTYTGELFF
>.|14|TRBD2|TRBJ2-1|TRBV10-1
TGCGCCAGCAGAGATAGCGGGAGTGGAAATGAGCAGTTCTTC
CASRDSGSGNEQFF
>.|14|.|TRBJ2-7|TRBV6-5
TGTGCCAGCAGTTACTCATTTAGCGGTTACGAGCAGTACTTC
CASSYSFSGYEQYF
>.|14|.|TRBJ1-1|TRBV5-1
TGCGCCAGCAGCCTGCAAGCCGGGATCACTGAAGCTTTCTTT
CASSLQAGITEAFF